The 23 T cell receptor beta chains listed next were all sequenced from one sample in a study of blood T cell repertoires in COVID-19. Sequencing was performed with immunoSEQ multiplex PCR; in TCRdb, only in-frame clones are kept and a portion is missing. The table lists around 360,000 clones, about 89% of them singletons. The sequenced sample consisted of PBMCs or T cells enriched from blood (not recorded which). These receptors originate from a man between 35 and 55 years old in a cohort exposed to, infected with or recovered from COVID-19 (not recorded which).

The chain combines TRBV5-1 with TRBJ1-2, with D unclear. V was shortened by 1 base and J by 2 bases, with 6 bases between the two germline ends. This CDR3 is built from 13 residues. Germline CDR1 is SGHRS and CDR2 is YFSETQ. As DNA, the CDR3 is TGCGCCAGCAGCTTGACAGAGAACTATGGCTACACCTTC. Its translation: CASSLTENYGYTF.

The CDR3 DNA reads as TGTGCTAGTGGCTCAGGGTGGAGAGAGACCCAGTACTTC. Its protein product is CASGSGWRETQYF. The genes are TRBV12-5 and TRBJ2-5; tentatively, D is TRBD1 (5 bases). The CDR3 is made up of 13 amino acids. V was trimmed by 6 bases and J by 4 bases, leaving 12 bases between them. From germline, CDR1 is LGHNT and CDR2 FRNRAP.

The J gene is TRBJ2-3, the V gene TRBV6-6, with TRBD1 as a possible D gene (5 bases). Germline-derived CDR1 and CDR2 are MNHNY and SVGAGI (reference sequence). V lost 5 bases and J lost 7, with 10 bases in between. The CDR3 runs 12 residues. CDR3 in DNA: TGTGCCAGCAGTGCAGGGTTGAATACGCAGTATTTT. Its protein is CASSAGLNTQYF.

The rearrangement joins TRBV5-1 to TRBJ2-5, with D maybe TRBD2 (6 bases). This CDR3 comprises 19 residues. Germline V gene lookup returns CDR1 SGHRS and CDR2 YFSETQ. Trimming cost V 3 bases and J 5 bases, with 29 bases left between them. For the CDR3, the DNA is TGCGCCAGCAGCTCCCTCAGCTCATCGGGACTTAATATTCCGGAGACCCAGTACTTC. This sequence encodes CASSSLSSSGLNIPETQYF.

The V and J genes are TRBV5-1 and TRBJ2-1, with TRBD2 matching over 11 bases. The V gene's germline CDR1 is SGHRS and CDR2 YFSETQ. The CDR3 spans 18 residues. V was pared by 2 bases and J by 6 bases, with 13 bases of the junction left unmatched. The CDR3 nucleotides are TGCGCCAGCAGCTTAACTACTAGCGGGAGAGAGGGGGGCAATGAGCAGTTCTTC. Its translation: CASSLTTSGREGGNEQFF.

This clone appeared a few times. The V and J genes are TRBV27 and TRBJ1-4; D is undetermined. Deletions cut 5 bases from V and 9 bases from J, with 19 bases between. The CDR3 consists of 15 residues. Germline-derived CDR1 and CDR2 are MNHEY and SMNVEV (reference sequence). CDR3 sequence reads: CASSPLRQTRQKLFF. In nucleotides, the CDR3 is TGTGCCAGCAGTCCCCTTAGGCAGACGAGGCAAAAACTGTTTTTT.

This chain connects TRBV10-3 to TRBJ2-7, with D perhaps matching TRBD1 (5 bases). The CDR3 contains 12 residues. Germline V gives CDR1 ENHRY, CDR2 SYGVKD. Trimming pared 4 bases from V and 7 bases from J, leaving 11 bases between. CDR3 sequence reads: CAISVTPGEQYF. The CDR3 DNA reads TGTGCCATCAGTGTGACGCCAGGGGAGCAGTACTTC.

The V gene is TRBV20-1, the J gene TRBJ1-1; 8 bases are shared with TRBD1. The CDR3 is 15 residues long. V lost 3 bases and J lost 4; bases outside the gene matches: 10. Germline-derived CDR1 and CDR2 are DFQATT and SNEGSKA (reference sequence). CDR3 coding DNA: TGCAGTGCTAGTTCCCTGGACAGGGCCGGCACTGAAGCTTTCTTT. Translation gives CSASSLDRAGTEAFF.

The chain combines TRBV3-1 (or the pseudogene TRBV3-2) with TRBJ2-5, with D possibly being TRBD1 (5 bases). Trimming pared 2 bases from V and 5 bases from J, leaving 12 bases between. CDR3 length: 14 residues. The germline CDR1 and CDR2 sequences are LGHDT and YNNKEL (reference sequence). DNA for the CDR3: TGTGCCAGCAGCCAAAATCACAGGACGGAGACCCAGTACTTC. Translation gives CASSQNHRTETQYF.

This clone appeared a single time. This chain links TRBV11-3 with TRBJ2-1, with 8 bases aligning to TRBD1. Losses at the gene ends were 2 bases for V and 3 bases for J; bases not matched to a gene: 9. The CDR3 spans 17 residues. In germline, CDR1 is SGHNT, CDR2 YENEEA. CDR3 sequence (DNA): TGTGCCAGCAGCTTAATGACTGGGACAGGACACTACAATGAGCAGTTCTTC. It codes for CASSLMTGTGHYNEQFF.

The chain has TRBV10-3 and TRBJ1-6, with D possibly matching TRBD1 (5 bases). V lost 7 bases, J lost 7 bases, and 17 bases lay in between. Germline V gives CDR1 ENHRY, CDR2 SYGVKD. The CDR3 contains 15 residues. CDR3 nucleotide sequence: TGTGCCATCAAAAAGGAGGGGCCCGTCAATTCACCCCTCCACTTT. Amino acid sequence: CAIKKEGPVNSPLHF.

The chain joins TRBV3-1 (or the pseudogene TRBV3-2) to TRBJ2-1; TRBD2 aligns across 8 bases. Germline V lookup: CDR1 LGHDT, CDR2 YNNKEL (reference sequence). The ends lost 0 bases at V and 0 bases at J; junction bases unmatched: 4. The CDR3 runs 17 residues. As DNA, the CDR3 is TGTGCCAGCAGCCAAGAGGGCACTAGCGGCTCCTACAATGAGCAGTTCTTC. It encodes CASSQEGTSGSYNEQFF.

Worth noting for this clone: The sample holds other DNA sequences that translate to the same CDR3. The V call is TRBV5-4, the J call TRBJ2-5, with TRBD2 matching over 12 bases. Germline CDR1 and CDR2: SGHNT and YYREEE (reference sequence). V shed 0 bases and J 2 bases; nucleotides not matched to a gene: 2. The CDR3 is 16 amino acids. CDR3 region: CASSLGLAGGQETQYF. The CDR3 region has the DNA TGTGCCAGCAGCTTGGGGCTAGCGGGAGGGCAAGAGACCCAGTACTTC.

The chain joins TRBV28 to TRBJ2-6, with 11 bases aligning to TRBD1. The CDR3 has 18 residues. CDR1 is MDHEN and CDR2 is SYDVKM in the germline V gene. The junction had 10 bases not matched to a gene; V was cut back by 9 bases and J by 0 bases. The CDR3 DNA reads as TGTGCCAGTGGGACAGGGGGTCTCCTTGACTCTGGGGCCAACGTCCTGACTTTC. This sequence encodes CASGTGGLLDSGANVLTF.

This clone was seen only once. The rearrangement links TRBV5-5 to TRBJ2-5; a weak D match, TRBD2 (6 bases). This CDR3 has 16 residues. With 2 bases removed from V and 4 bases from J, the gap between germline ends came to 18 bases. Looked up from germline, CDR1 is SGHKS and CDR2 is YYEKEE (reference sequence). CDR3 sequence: CASSFWGRTGGETQYF. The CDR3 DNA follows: TGTGCCAGCAGCTTCTGGGGGAGGACTGGAGGAGAGACCCAGTACTTC. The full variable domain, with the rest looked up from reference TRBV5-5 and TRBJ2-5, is DAGVTQSPTHLIKTRGQQVTLRCSPISGHKSVSWYQQVLGQGPQFIFQYYEKEERGRGNFPDRFSARQFPNYSSELNVNALLLGDSALYLCASSFWGRTGGETQYFGPGTRLLVL.

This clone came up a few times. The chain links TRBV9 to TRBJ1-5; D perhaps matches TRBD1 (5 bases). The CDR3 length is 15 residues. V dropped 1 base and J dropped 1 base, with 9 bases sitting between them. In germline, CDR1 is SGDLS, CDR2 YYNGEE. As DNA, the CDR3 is TGTGCCAGCAGCGTATCGGGGGACAGCAATCAGCCCCAGCATTTT. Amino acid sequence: CASSVSGDSNQPQHF.

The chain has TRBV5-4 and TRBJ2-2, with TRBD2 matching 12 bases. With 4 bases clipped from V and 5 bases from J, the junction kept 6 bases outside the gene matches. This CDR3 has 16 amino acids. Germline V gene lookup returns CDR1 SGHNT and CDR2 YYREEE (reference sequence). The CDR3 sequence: CASSKTSGSPTGELFF. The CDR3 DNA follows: TGTGCCAGCAGCAAGACTAGCGGGAGCCCAACCGGGGAGCTGTTTTTT.

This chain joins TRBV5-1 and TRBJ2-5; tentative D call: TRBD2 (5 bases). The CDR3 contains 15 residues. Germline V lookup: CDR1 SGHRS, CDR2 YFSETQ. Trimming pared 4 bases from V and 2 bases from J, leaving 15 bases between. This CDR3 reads CASSDRESGQETQYF. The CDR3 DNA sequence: TGCGCCAGCAGCGACCGAGAGAGCGGACAAGAGACCCAGTACTTC.

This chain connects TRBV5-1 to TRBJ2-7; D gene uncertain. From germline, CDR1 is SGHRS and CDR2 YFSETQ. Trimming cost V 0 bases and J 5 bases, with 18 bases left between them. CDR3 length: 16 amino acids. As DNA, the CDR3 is TGCGCCAGCAGCTTGGCCCCCCCTCCTGCGTCGGACGAGCAGTACTTC. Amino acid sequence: CASSLAPPPASDEQYF. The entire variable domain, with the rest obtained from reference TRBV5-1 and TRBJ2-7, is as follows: KAGVTQTPRYLIKTRGQQVTLSCSPISGHRSVSWYQQTPGQGLQFLFEYFSETQRNKGNFPGRFSGRQFSNSRSEMNVSTLELGDSALYLCASSLAPPPASDEQYFGPGTRLTVT.

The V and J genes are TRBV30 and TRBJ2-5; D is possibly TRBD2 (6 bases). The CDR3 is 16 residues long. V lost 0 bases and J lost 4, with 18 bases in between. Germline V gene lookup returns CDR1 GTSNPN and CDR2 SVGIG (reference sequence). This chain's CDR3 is CAWSVLGGGKRETQYF. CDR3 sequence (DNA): TGTGCCTGGAGTGTACTGGGTGGCGGGAAGAGAGAGACCCAGTACTTC.

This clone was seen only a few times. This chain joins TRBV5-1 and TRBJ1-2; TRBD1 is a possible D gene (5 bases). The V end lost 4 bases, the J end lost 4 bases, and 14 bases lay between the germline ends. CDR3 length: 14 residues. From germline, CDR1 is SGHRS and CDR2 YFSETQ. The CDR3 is CASSVDSLVYGYTF. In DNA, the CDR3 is TGCGCCAGCAGCGTAGACAGTTTGGTCTATGGCTACACCTTC.

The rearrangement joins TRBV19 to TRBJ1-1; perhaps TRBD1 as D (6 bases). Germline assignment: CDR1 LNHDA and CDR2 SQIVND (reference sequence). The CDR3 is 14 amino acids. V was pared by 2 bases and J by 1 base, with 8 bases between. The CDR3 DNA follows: TGTGCCAGTAGTATACGGGGGGCGAACACTGAAGCTTTCTTT. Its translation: CASSIRGANTEAFF.

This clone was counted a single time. The chain's CDR3 is CASSTTSGRSETQYF. As DNA, the CDR3 is TGTGCCAGCAGCACGACTAGCGGGAGATCAGAGACCCAGTACTTC. The chain employs TRBV5-4 and TRBJ2-5, with TRBD2 identical over 12 bases. The junction had 5 bases not matched to a gene; V was cut back by 4 bases and J by 4 bases. There are 15 residues in the CDR3. CDR1 and CDR2 from the germline V gene are SGHNT and YYREEE (reference sequence).